This T cell receptor (beta chain) was captured by sequencing in a study of post-analysis software for immune sequencing data. Broader study findings: Compared with controls, patients had more of 4 to 6 TRBV segments, including TRBV5-6, TRBV5-1 and TRBV20-1. Versus controls, multiple sclerosis patients showed significantly lower diversity (normalized Chao1). F measure clustering grouped samples strongly by preparation batch.

As regards this clonotype: The antigen remains unidentified.

Built from TCR beta cDNA, the libraries had unique molecular identifiers in them. Input of about 1 to 11 million T cells yielded 400,000 to 550,000 cDNA molecules. TCRdb reprocessed the PCR reads via MiXCR and lists one record per CDR3 protein. The sample yields about 430,000 distinct CDR3 sequences, 39% seen once. J was trimmed by 3 bases and V by 6 bases; bases with no gene match: 13. The CDR3 is 18 residues long. Germline V gives CDR1 LGHDT, CDR2 YNNKEL (reference sequence). The sequenced sample was blood. The receptor was isolated from a girl aged 2 to 9 with multiple sclerosis. This chain uses TRBV3-1 with TRBJ2-1; 11 bases match TRBD2. This chain's CDR3 is CASRPTSGSKVNYNEQFF. The CDR3 DNA reads as TGTGCCAGCAGACCAACTAGCGGGAGTAAAGTTAACTACAATGAGCAGTTCTTC.